Shown below are 31 T cell receptor beta chains from a single sample sequenced in a study of blood T cell repertoires in COVID-19. Repertoires were generated with immunoSEQ multiplex PCR, while TCRdb's copy carries only in-frame clones and drops some. The data show more than 85,000 clones, around nine tenths seen once. Sequences were obtained from peripheral blood. The source of these receptors is a man between 65 and 79 years old with acute or convalescent COVID-19.

The rearrangement links TRBV27 to TRBJ2-7; TRBD1 matches 9 bases. From germline, CDR1 is MNHEY and CDR2 SMNVEV (reference sequence). CDR3 length equals 13 residues. The V and J ends lost 6 bases and 0 bases, in that order; junction bases with no gene match: 0. The CDR3 reads CASRQGASYEQYF. The CDR3 DNA reads TGTGCCAGCAGACAGGGGGCCTCCTACGAGCAGTACTTC.

V is TRBV6-5 and J is TRBJ1-6; D perhaps matches TRBD1 (5 bases). Trimming shortened V by 2 bases and J by 10 bases, and 15 bases separated the two germline ends. Germline loops: CDR1 MNHEY, CDR2 SVGAGI. The CDR3 totals 15 residues. CDR3 in amino acids: CASSYDTAGNSPLHF. CDR3 sequence (DNA): TGTGCCAGCAGTTACGACACGGCAGGGAACTCACCCCTCCACTTT.

The chain has TRBV6-5 and TRBJ2-5; 9 bases agree with TRBD2. This CDR3 region has 14 residues. Germline CDR1 and CDR2: MNHEY and SVGAGI. Trimming took 7 bases from V and 1 from J; bases not matched to a gene: 4. The CDR3 loop is CASTVSGGQETQYF. The CDR3 DNA reads TGTGCCAGCACCGTTAGCGGGGGCCAAGAGACCCAGTACTTC.

The chain links TRBV2 to TRBJ1-3; 8 nucleotides align to TRBD1. The CDR3 contains 13 residues. V trimming: 8 bases; J trimming: 2 bases; junction bases outside the gene matches: 2. The germline V gene encodes CDR1 SNHLY and CDR2 FYNNEI. The DNA for the CDR3 is TGTGCCAGCGGACAGGGAACTGGAAACACCATATATTTT. Protein sequence: CASGQGTGNTIYF.

The chain couples TRBV5-4 to TRBJ1-2; perhaps TRBD1 as D (6 bases). With 4 bases removed from V and 6 bases from J, the gap between germline ends came to 16 bases. Germline CDR1 SGHNT, CDR2 YYREEE (reference sequence). This CDR3 region has 14 residues. CDR3 residues: CASSGRQARDGYTF. The CDR3 DNA follows: TGTGCCAGCAGCGGACGACAGGCTAGGGATGGCTACACCTTC.

The chain links TRBV5-8 to TRBJ1-4; 7 bases agree with TRBD1. The CDR3 loop spans 15 amino acids. Per germline, CDR1 SGHTS and CDR2 YDEGEE. The junction had 9 bases not matched to a gene; V was cut back by 7 bases and J by 3 bases. CDR3 sequence: CASALGQGANEKLFF. CDR3 DNA sequence: TGTGCCAGCGCACTCGGGCAGGGGGCTAATGAAAAACTGTTTTTT.

V and J are TRBV7-9 and TRBJ2-7, with TRBD1 matching over 8 bases. The germline CDR1 and CDR2 sequences are SEHNR and FQNEAQ (reference sequence). V shed 3 bases and J 1 base; nucleotides not matched to a gene: 5. The CDR3 is 15 residues long. The CDR3 is CASSFGDRRSYEQYF. Here the CDR3 DNA reads TGTGCCAGCAGCTTTGGGGACAGGAGATCCTACGAGCAGTACTTC.

The chain combines TRBV9 with TRBJ2-2; 8 bases fit TRBD2. Germline V gives CDR1 SGDLS, CDR2 YYNGEE. The CDR3 has 15 residues. Unmatched junction bases numbered 6, after V lost 4 bases and J lost 4 bases. This chain's CDR3 is CASSPRLASTGELFF. The CDR3 DNA sequence: TGTGCCAGCAGCCCGCGACTAGCGAGCACCGGGGAGCTGTTTTTT.

This clone showed up just once. V and J are TRBV11-2 and TRBJ1-1; 8 bases agree with TRBD1. The germline V gene has CDR1 SGHAT and CDR2 FQNNGV. There are 14 residues in the CDR3. The V and J ends lost 4 bases and 6 bases, in that order; junction bases with no gene match: 7. The CDR3 region is CASSSLQGGSEAFF. The DNA for the CDR3 is TGTGCCAGCAGCTCTTTACAGGGGGGGTCTGAAGCTTTCTTT.

The chain uses TRBV9 and TRBJ2-4; perhaps TRBD1 as D (5 bases). V was clipped by 0 bases and J by 6 bases, with 10 bases between them. The germline CDR1 and CDR2 sequences are SGDLS and YYNGEE. CDR3 length: 14 amino acids. For the CDR3, the DNA is TGTGCCAGCAGCGTAGGGCAGGGCGGAAACATTCAGTACTTC. Encoded protein: CASSVGQGGNIQYF.

J is TRBJ1-2 and V is TRBV19; 11 bases match TRBD1. CDR1 LNHDA and CDR2 SQIVND come from the germline V gene (reference sequence). With 6 bases clipped from V and 7 bases from J, the junction kept 4 bases outside the gene matches. This CDR3 comprises 13 residues. As DNA, the CDR3 is TGTGCCAGTAGAGGACAGGGGGCGAGTGGCTACACCTTC. As protein: CASRGQGASGYTF.

This clone has just one count. The rearrangement joins TRBV19 to TRBJ2-7, with a possible D match to TRBD1 (5 bases). The ends were cut back, 4 bases at V and 7 bases at J, with 8 bases in the middle. The germline CDR1 and CDR2 sequences are LNHDA and SQIVND (reference sequence). This CDR3 contains 11 residues. Here the CDR3 DNA reads TGTGCCAGTAGTAGCAGGGTGGAGCAGTACTTC. This sequence encodes CASSSRVEQYF.

This chain joins TRBV10-2 and TRBJ2-7; 8 bases map to TRBD2. Germline V gives CDR1 WSHSY, CDR2 SAAADI. The CDR3 is 14 amino acids. V was clipped by 5 bases and J by 8 bases; unmatched bases: 11. The CDR3 nucleotides are TGCGCCAGCAGTAGTACCGGGGGGGACTCGAAGCAGTACTTC. It specifies CASSSTGGDSKQYF.

This sequence joins TRBV6-5 and TRBJ1-5; 9 positions match TRBD1. With V trimmed by 6 bases and J by 5 bases, 5 bases remained unmatched. Germline V gene data show CDR1 as MNHEY and CDR2 as SVGAGI. CDR3 length equals 14 residues. The CDR3 loop reads CASSSDRGDQPQHF. CDR3 nucleotide sequence: TGTGCCAGCAGCTCCGACAGGGGGGATCAGCCCCAGCATTTT.

Here the CDR3 reads CASSSWTGPLKQYF. In DNA, the CDR3 is TGTGCCAGCAGTTCCTGGACAGGGCCCCTCAAGCAGTACTTC. The chain is built from TRBV28 and TRBJ2-7, with TRBD1 identical over 8 bases. Germline V gene lookup returns CDR1 MDHEN and CDR2 SYDVKM. The CDR3 totals 14 residues. Germline trimming cut 4 bases from V and 8 bases from J; bases unmatched to any gene: 10. The entire variable domain, with the rest obtained from reference TRBV28 and TRBJ2-7, is as follows: DVKVTQSSRYLVKRTGEKVFLECVQDMDHENMFWYRQDPGLGLRLIYFSYDVKMKEKGDIPEGYSVSREKKERFSLILESASTNQTSMYLCASSSWTGPLKQYFGPGTRLTVT.

The rearrangement joins TRBV5-5 to TRBJ2-7; weak D call: TRBD2 (6 bases). Germline CDR1 SGHKS, CDR2 YYEKEE (reference sequence). V dropped 2 bases and J dropped 7 bases, with 19 bases sitting between them. The CDR3 sequence is 15 residues long. The chain's CDR3 is CASSFRRARISEQYF. The CDR3 nucleotides read TGTGCCAGCAGCTTTAGGAGGGCGAGGATCAGTGAGCAGTACTTC.

The CDR3 spells CSVRDSYSNQPQHF. DNA for the CDR3: TGCAGCGTCCGGGACTCCTATAGCAATCAGCCCCAGCATTTT. V and J are TRBV29-1 and TRBJ1-5, with D tentatively TRBD1 (5 bases). CDR3 length: 14 amino acids. The germline CDR1 and CDR2 sequences are SQVTM and ANQGSEA. V lost 6 bases, J lost 0 bases, and 12 bases lay in between.

The chain carries TRBV7-9 and TRBJ2-2, with a weak D call TRBD1 (5 bases). From germline, CDR1 is SEHNR and CDR2 FQNEAQ (reference sequence). The CDR3 totals 14 residues. V gave up 2 bases and J gave up 5 bases, with 9 bases separating them. DNA of the CDR3: TGTGCCAGCAGCTTAACACCAGGGACCGGGGAGCTGTTTTTT. As protein: CASSLTPGTGELFF.

Only a few counts were recorded for this clone. This chain connects TRBV5-5 to TRBJ1-1; possible D gene TRBD1, 6 bases. Germline V gene data show CDR1 as SGHKS and CDR2 as YYEKEE (reference sequence). V lost 4 bases and J 8 bases, leaving 18 bases between the germline ends. CDR3 length: 14 residues. The CDR3 reads CASSPQGFTFEAFF. Written as DNA, the CDR3 is TGTGCCAGCAGCCCACAGGGCTTTACCTTCGAAGCTTTCTTT.

This clone has only one observation. The chain links TRBV25-1 to TRBJ1-3, with a possible D match to TRBD1 (6 bases). From germline, CDR1 is MGHDK and CDR2 SYGVNS. The V and J ends lost 2 bases and 4 bases respectively, with 9 bases between them. The length of the CDR3 is 14 residues. CDR3 residues: CASSEQGLGNTIYF. The CDR3 DNA sequence: TGTGCCAGCAGTGAACAGGGGTTAGGAAACACCATATATTTT.

V gene TRBV6-6 combines with J gene TRBJ1-4; D gene uncertain. The CDR3 runs 14 residues. The germline CDR1 and CDR2 sequences are MNHNY and SVGAGI (reference sequence). V was shortened by 2 bases and J by 4 bases, with 8 bases between the two germline ends. The CDR3 region has the DNA TGTGCCAGCAGTTACGCGGGCAGTAATGAAAAACTGTTTTTT. Translation gives CASSYAGSNEKLFF.

The rearrangement uses TRBV2 and TRBJ1-3, with 8 bases aligning to TRBD1. The CDR3 is 14 amino acids. V shed 6 bases and J 4 bases; nucleotides not matched to a gene: 5. Germline V gene data show CDR1 as SNHLY and CDR2 as FYNNEI. CDR3 nucleotides: TGTGCCAGCAGAGACCGGACAGGGGGAAACACCATATATTTT. Protein: CASRDRTGGNTIYF.

The rearrangement links TRBV11-2 to TRBJ1-1; D is uncertain. With 3 bases removed from V and 5 bases from J, the gap between germline ends came to 10 bases. CDR1 is SGHAT and CDR2 is FQNNGV in the germline V gene. This CDR3 spans 13 amino acids. The CDR3 coding sequence is TGTGCCAGCAGCTTCCAGACGAGGACTGAAGCTTTCTTT. Translated, it gives CASSFQTRTEAFF.

The V gene is TRBV6-4, the J gene TRBJ2-5, with 15 bases matching TRBD2. Germline V gene sequence: CDR1 MRHNA, CDR2 SNTAGT. Losses at the gene ends were 4 bases for V and 5 bases for J; bases not matched to a gene: 8. There are 17 residues in the CDR3. The CDR3 spells CASSASGTSGGRETQYF. In DNA form, the CDR3 reads TGTGCCAGCAGTGCCTCCGGGACTAGCGGGGGGAGGGAGACCCAGTACTTC.

The chain recombines TRBV3-1 (or the pseudogene TRBV3-2) with TRBJ2-3, with TRBD1 as a possible D gene (5 bases). The CDR3 runs 14 residues. V was pared by 4 bases and J by 5 bases, with 13 bases between. Germline lookup yields CDR1 LGHDT and CDR2 YNNKEL (reference sequence). CDR3 nucleotide sequence: TGTGCCAGCAGCCGTTCAGGGTGGGGAGATACGCAGTATTTT. Protein product: CASSRSGWGDTQYF.

V and J are TRBV3-1 (or the pseudogene TRBV3-2) and TRBJ2-5, with a weak D call TRBD2 (6 bases). Trimming took 4 bases from V and 5 from J, leaving 17 bases between them. The CDR3 runs to 15 residues. Germline lookup yields CDR1 LGHDT and CDR2 YNNKEL (reference sequence). Here the CDR3 DNA reads TGTGCCAGCAGCCCCCGCCCCCTAGCGACCGAGACCCAGTACTTC. Translation gives CASSPRPLATETQYF.

The rearrangement joins TRBV6-6 to TRBJ2-7; weak D call: TRBD2 (5 bases). The CDR3 length is 13 residues. The germline V gene encodes CDR1 MNHNY and CDR2 SVGAGI (reference sequence). The V end was cut by 5 bases, the J end by 1 base, with 9 bases between. CDR3 in amino acids: CASSRPGSYEQYF. CDR3 bases: TGTGCCAGCAGTCGCCCGGGGTCCTACGAGCAGTACTTC.

The chain uses TRBV30 and TRBJ2-3; 15 bases fit TRBD2. This CDR3 is built from 16 residues. Per germline, CDR1 GTSNPN and CDR2 SVGIG (reference sequence). The J segment lost 3 bases and the V segment lost 1 base, leaving 2 bases of the junction unmatched. CDR3 sequence reads: CAWSGGLAGGTDTQYF. CDR3 bases: TGTGCCTGGAGTGGGGGACTAGCGGGGGGAACAGATACGCAGTATTTT.

The rearrangement joins TRBV3-1 (or the pseudogene TRBV3-2) to TRBJ1-3; the D gene is possibly TRBD1 (5 bases). The ends were cut back, 7 bases at V and 4 bases at J, with 14 bases in the middle. The CDR3 spans 14 residues. Germline CDR1 reads LGHDT; CDR2 reads YNNKEL (reference sequence). CDR3 sequence (DNA): TGTGCCAGCAACCGTAGGGGTGCCGGAAACACCATATATTTT. Translated: CASNRRGAGNTIYF.

The count of this clone is one. CDR3 sequence (DNA): TGTGCCAGCAGAACCGGGACAGGGAATGAAAAACTGTTTTTT. Translation gives CASRTGTGNEKLFF. The chain joins TRBV6-5 to TRBJ1-4, with 9 nucleotides matching TRBD1. Germline CDR1 MNHEY, CDR2 SVGAGI. This CDR3 spans 14 amino acids. V lost 6 bases to trimming and J lost 5 bases; unmatched junction nucleotides: 4.

The chain couples TRBV7-9 to TRBJ2-2; D is perhaps TRBD1 (5 bases). Trimming cost V 1 base and J 4 bases, with 10 bases left between them. Per the germline V gene, CDR1 is SEHNR and CDR2 is FQNEAQ (reference sequence). This CDR3 spans 15 amino acids. The CDR3 region is CASSLGGASTGELFF. CDR3 sequence (DNA): TGTGCCAGCAGCTTAGGGGGCGCCAGCACCGGGGAGCTGTTTTTT.